The 21 T cell receptor beta chains presented below share a single source sample, sequenced in a study of blood T cell repertoires in COVID-19. Profiled with immunoSEQ multiplex PCR; TCRdb holds only in-frame clones, not every one. The sample has fewer than 300,000 clones; more than 85% are singletons. Sequencing input: peripheral blood. These receptors came from a man younger than 45 with acute or convalescent COVID-19.

The chain is built from TRBV7-3 and TRBJ2-1; 7 positions agree with TRBD2. Per germline, CDR1 SGHTA and CDR2 FQGTGA. This CDR3 comprises 13 residues. Losses at the gene ends were 3 bases for V and 7 bases for J; bases not matched to a gene: 3. DNA for the CDR3: TGTGCCAGCAGCTTCGACGGGAGGAATGAGCAGTTCTTC. Its translation: CASSFDGRNEQFF.

The chain uses TRBV3-1 (or the pseudogene TRBV3-2) and TRBJ1-2; 9 bases align to TRBD1. Germline V lookup: CDR1 LGHDT, CDR2 YNNKEL (reference sequence). V lost 4 bases to trimming and J lost 4 bases; unmatched junction nucleotides: 10. The CDR3 is made up of 16 amino acids. In nucleotides, the CDR3 is TGTGCCAGCAGCCTTTCGGGGGACAGGGTTAGCTATGGCTACACCTTC. Translation gives CASSLSGDRVSYGYTF.

This clone occurred a few times. J is TRBJ1-2 and V is TRBV18; no reliable D call. This CDR3 spans 16 amino acids. Germline CDR1 KGHSH, CDR2 LQKENI. Trimming left V 1 base short and J 0 bases short, with 12 bases between. CDR3: CASSPRASGPNYGYTF. The CDR3 DNA sequence: TGTGCCAGCTCACCACGGGCCAGCGGACCTAACTATGGCTACACCTTC.

The chain couples TRBV11-2 to TRBJ1-1; 7 nucleotides agree with TRBD1. Per germline, CDR1 SGHAT and CDR2 FQNNGV. The CDR3 runs to 16 residues. Trimming at V came to 4 bases and at J to 1 base, leaving 9 bases not matched to a gene. The CDR3: CASSSDRVRGNTEAFF. Here the CDR3 DNA reads TGTGCCAGCAGCTCAGACAGGGTAAGAGGGAACACTGAAGCTTTCTTT.

The V gene is TRBV30, the J gene TRBJ1-2, with D possibly TRBD1 on 5 matching bases. The V end was cut by 7 bases, the J end by 7 bases, with 19 bases between. The CDR3 runs to 13 residues. Per germline, CDR1 GTSNPN and CDR2 SVGIG (reference sequence). The CDR3 here is CASISGGRGGYTF. The CDR3, as DNA: TGTGCCTCGATCTCCGGGGGGAGGGGTGGCTACACCTTC. Together with reference TRBV30 and TRBJ1-2, the CDR3 gives the full variable domain: SQTIHQWPATLVQPVGSPLSLECTVEGTSNPNLYWYRQAAGRGLQLLFYSVGIGQISSEVPQNLSASRPQDRQFILSSKKLLLSDSGFYLCASISGGRGGYTFGSGTRLTVV.

The chain links TRBV6-6 to TRBJ1-2, with 7 bases lining up with TRBD1. V was pared by 7 bases and J by 8 bases, with 10 bases of the junction left unmatched. Germline CDR1 and CDR2: MNHNY and SVGAGI (reference sequence). The CDR3 has 13 amino acids. CDR3 amino acids: CASTLGQGGGYTF. Written as DNA, the CDR3 is TGTGCCAGCACCTTGGGCCAGGGGGGCGGCTACACCTTC.

This chain uses TRBV29-1 with TRBJ1-5, with D possibly TRBD1 on 6 matching bases. From germline, CDR1 is SQVTM and CDR2 ANQGSEA. There are 13 residues in the CDR3. V was pared by 6 bases and J by 9 bases, with 18 bases between. The DNA for the CDR3 is TGCAGCGTCAGACAGGCCCAGGTGGGGCCCCAGCATTTT. It codes for CSVRQAQVGPQHF.

The rearrangement uses TRBV12-3 or TRBV12-4 and TRBJ2-7; 7 bases align to TRBD2. With 5 bases clipped from V and 3 bases from J, the junction kept 1 base outside the gene matches. CDR3 length: 12 amino acids. The CDR3 bases are TGTGCCAGCAGTGCGGGAGACTACGAGCAGTACTTC. Its translation: CASSAGDYEQYF.

The DNA for the CDR3 is TGTGCCAGCATCGAGACCGGGACAGGGGAGGGTCAGCCCCAGCATTTT. Amino acids: CASIETGTGEGQPQHF. The rearrangement links TRBV28 to TRBJ1-5; TRBD1 agrees at 10 bases. Germline V CDR1 and CDR2: MDHEN, SYDVKM. V lost 7 bases to trimming and J lost 6 bases; unmatched junction nucleotides: 12. The CDR3 length is 16 residues.

The chain joins TRBV5-1 to TRBJ2-2, with 11 nucleotides matching TRBD1. In germline, CDR1 is SGHRS, CDR2 YFSETQ. V was clipped by 4 bases and J by 5 bases; unmatched bases: 7. This CDR3 is built from 16 residues. The DNA of the CDR3 is TGCGCCAGCAGCAGAGGACAGGGGGCTGGGACCGGGGAGCTGTTTTTT. Residues: CASSRGQGAGTGELFF.

This clone occurred a few times. CDR3 sequence reads: CASSADLTGSRGYTF. The CDR3 bases are TGTGCCAGCTCAGCCGACCTTACAGGGAGCCGCGGCTACACCTTC. The chain employs TRBV18 and TRBJ1-2; TRBD1 might be the D (6 bases). CDR3 length: 15 amino acids. The germline V and J ends were trimmed by 5 bases and 8 bases, with 21 bases remaining between them. Germline CDR1 and CDR2: KGHSH and LQKENI.

DNA for the CDR3: TGTGCCAGCAGCGGAGTTACAGATACGCAGTATTTT. The encoded protein is CASSGVTDTQYF. This rearrangement joins TRBV6-5 to TRBJ2-3; D remains unclear. CDR1 is MNHEY and CDR2 is SVGAGI in the germline V gene. The ends were cut back, 6 bases at V and 3 bases at J, with 7 bases in the middle. CDR3 length equals 12 residues.

This clone was seen a few times. V gene TRBV5-1 combines with J gene TRBJ2-1; 12 bases are a match to TRBD2. J was trimmed by 12 bases and V by 1 base; bases with no gene match: 11. The length of the CDR3 is 16 residues. Germline V gives CDR1 SGHRS, CDR2 YFSETQ. In DNA, the CDR3 is TGCGCCAGCAGCTTGATCTGGCCTAGCGGGAGGGCGCGGCAGTTCTTC. This gives the protein CASSLIWPSGRARQFF. Variable domain in full (rest from reference TRBV5-1 and TRBJ2-1): KAGVTQTPRYLIKTRGQQVTLSCSPISGHRSVSWYQQTPGQGLQFLFEYFSETQRNKGNFPGRFSGRQFSNSRSEMNVSTLELGDSALYLCASSLIWPSGRARQFFGPGTRLTVL.

This clone was picked up one time. The gene calls are TRBV9 and TRBJ2-2, with TRBD2 identical over 7 bases. The length of the CDR3 is 15 residues. Germline V gene sequence: CDR1 SGDLS, CDR2 YYNGEE. J lost 4 bases, V lost 0 bases, and 3 bases had no gene match. The CDR3 region is CASSVAGGTTGELFF. The CDR3 bases are TGTGCCAGCAGCGTAGCCGGGGGGACCACCGGGGAGCTGTTTTTT. The full variable domain, with the rest looked up from reference TRBV9 and TRBJ2-2, is DSGVTQTPKHLITATGQRVTLRCSPRSGDLSVYWYQQSLDQGLQFLIQYYNGEERAKGNILERFSAQQFPDLHSELNLSSLELGDSALYFCASSVAGGTTGELFFGEGSRLTVL.

This clone was seen a single time. This rearrangement joins TRBV6-5 to TRBJ1-5; 8 bases align to TRBD1. Per the germline V gene, CDR1 is MNHEY and CDR2 is SVGAGI. The CDR3 loop spans 16 amino acids. With 4 bases clipped from V and 2 bases from J, the junction kept 7 bases outside the gene matches. In DNA form, the CDR3 reads TGTGCCAGCAGTTCCGAGACAGGGGATGGCAATCAGCCCCAGCATTTT. Translation: CASSSETGDGNQPQHF.

V usage is TRBV28 and J usage is TRBJ2-7; 9 bases line up with TRBD2. The CDR3 runs to 17 residues. J lost 2 bases, V lost 3 bases, and 11 bases had no gene match. Germline assignment: CDR1 MDHEN and CDR2 SYDVKM. CDR3 sequence (DNA): TGTGCCAGCAGTTTTGGGTTAGCGGGAGTAGCGACCTACGAGCAGTACTTC. Residues: CASSFGLAGVATYEQYF. Looking up the rest from reference TRBV28 and TRBJ2-7 gives the full variable domain: DVKVTQSSRYLVKRTGEKVFLECVQDMDHENMFWYRQDPGLGLRLIYFSYDVKMKEKGDIPEGYSVSREKKERFSLILESASTNQTSMYLCASSFGLAGVATYEQYFGPGTRLTVT.

This clone is a singleton in its sample. The V gene is TRBV12-5, the J gene TRBJ2-5; 7 bases agree with TRBD2. After removal of 6 bases from V and 5 bases from J, the junction contained 6 bases not matched to a gene. Germline V gives CDR1 LGHNT, CDR2 FRNRAP. The CDR3 consists of 13 residues. CDR3 nucleotides: TGTGCTAGTGGAGCCGGGGGGTGGGAGACCCAGTACTTC. It encodes CASGAGGWETQYF.

The chain carries TRBV5-1 and TRBJ1-2, with TRBD1 matching 7 bases. Per the germline V gene, CDR1 is SGHRS and CDR2 is YFSETQ. Trimming at V came to 4 bases and at J to 2 bases, leaving 8 bases not matched to a gene. The CDR3 has 15 amino acids. The CDR3 protein is CASSTRGQQNYGYTF. The CDR3 nucleotides are TGCGCCAGCAGCACTCGGGGACAGCAGAACTATGGCTACACCTTC. Full variable domain (remainder filled in from reference TRBV5-1 and TRBJ1-2): KAGVTQTPRYLIKTRGQQVTLSCSPISGHRSVSWYQQTPGQGLQFLFEYFSETQRNKGNFPGRFSGRQFSNSRSEMNVSTLELGDSALYLCASSTRGQQNYGYTFGSGTRLTVV.

The genes are TRBV6-2 or TRBV6-3 and TRBJ1-5; D uncertain. The CDR3 covers 14 residues. Germline V gives CDR1 MNHEY, CDR2 SVGEGT. V was pared by 4 bases and J by 5 bases, with 12 bases between. CDR3 protein: CASSLIFQDQPQHF. Written as DNA, the CDR3 is TGTGCCAGCAGTTTAATTTTCCAGGATCAGCCCCAGCATTTT.

This sequence joins TRBV7-3 and TRBJ2-1, with 9 bases identical to TRBD2. Germline values: CDR1 SGHTA, CDR2 FQGTGA. The CDR3 totals 16 residues. The trim removed 5 bases at V and 4 bases at J, leaving 9 bases unmatched. The CDR3 DNA follows: TGTGCCAGCAGCCCTTTAGCGGGAGTCGTTTACAATGAGCAGTTCTTC. Amino acid sequence: CASSPLAGVVYNEQFF. The variable domain in full, completed from reference TRBV7-3 and TRBJ2-1, reads GAGVSQTPSNKVTEKGKYVELRCDPISGHTALYWYRQSLGQGPEFLIYFQGTGAADDSGLPNDRFFAVRPEGSVSTLKIQRTERGDSAVYLCASSPLAGVVYNEQFFGPGTRLTVL.

The chain employs TRBV19 and TRBJ1-2, with D uncertain. The CDR3 spans 15 residues. V was cut by 1 base and J by 2 bases, with 11 bases left in between. Germline CDR1 is LNHDA and CDR2 is SQIVND (reference sequence). In DNA form, the CDR3 reads TGTGCCAGTAGTATAGGAGGTAATAGAAACTATGGCTACACCTTC. It yields the protein CASSIGGNRNYGYTF. The variable domain in full, completed from reference TRBV19 and TRBJ1-2, reads DGGITQSPKYLFRKEGQNVTLSCEQNLNHDAMYWYRQDPGQGLRLIYYSQIVNDFQKGDIAEGYSVSREKKESFPLTVTSAQKNPTAFYLCASSIGGNRNYGYTFGSGTRLTVV.